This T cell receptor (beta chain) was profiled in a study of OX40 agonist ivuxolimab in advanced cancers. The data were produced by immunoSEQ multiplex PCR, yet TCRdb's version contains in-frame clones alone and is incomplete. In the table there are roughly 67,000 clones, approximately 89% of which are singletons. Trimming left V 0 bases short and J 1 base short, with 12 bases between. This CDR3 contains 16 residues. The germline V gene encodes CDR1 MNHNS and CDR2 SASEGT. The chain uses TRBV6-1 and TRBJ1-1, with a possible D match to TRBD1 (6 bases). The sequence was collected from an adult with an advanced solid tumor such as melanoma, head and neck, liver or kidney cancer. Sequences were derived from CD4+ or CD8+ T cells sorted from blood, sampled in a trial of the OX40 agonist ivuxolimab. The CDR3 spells CASSEALRGANTEAFF. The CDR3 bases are TGTGCCAGCAGTGAAGCGCTTCGGGGGGCGAACACTGAAGCTTTCTTT.